This entry concerns a single T cell receptor (beta chain). The data were obtained in a study of cytomegalovirus exposure and HLA in healthy donors. Study information: Of some 400 genotyped donors, 81% clustered with self-reported Caucasian donors.

PCR used 60 Vbeta primers and 13 Jbeta primers. Sequencing used immunoSEQ multiplex PCR; TCRdb keeps in-frame clones, though not all of them. The sample shows 95,000 to 110,000 clones, around 80% of them seen only once. The TCR originated in a woman aged 18-29 years in good health and CMV-seropositive. Sample: PBMCs.

The chain's CDR3 is CAWSGSSNQPQHF. The CDR3 DNA reads as TGTGCCTGGAGTGGCAGTAGCAATCAGCCCCAGCATTTT. The rearrangement uses TRBV30 and TRBJ1-5; D remains unclear. Per germline, CDR1 GTSNPN and CDR2 SVGIG (reference sequence). The CDR3 has 13 amino acids. V was trimmed by 1 base and J by 0 bases, leaving 4 bases between them. Filled out from reference TRBV30 and TRBJ1-5, the complete variable domain reads SQTIHQWPATLVQPVGSPLSLECTVEGTSNPNLYWYRQAAGRGLQLLFYSVGIGQISSEVPQNLSASRPQDRQFILSSKKLLLSDSGFYLCAWSGSSNQPQHFGDGTRLSIL.